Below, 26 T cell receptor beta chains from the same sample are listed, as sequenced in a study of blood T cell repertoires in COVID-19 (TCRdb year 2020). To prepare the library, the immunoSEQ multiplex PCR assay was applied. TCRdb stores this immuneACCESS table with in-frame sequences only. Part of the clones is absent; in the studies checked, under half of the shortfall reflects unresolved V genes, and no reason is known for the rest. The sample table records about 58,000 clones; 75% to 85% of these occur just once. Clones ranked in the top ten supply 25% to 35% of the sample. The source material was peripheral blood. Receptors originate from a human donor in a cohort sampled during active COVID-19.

The CDR3 loop is CASSLASNEKLFF. In DNA form, the CDR3 reads TGTGCCAGCAGCTTAGCCAGTAATGAAAAACTGTTTTTT. This chain links TRBV11-2 with TRBJ1-4; unclear D gene. Between the trimmed V and J ends, which lost 1 base and 4 bases, there was a span of 4 bases. Germline CDR1 SGHAT, CDR2 FQNNGV. This CDR3 has 13 residues. The full variable domain, completed using reference TRBV11-2 and TRBJ1-4, is EAGVAQSPRYKIIEKRQSVAFWCNPISGHATLYWYQQILGQGPKLLIQFQNNGVVDDSQLPKDRFSAERLKGVDSTLKIQPAKLEDSAVYLCASSLASNEKLFFGSGTQLSVL.

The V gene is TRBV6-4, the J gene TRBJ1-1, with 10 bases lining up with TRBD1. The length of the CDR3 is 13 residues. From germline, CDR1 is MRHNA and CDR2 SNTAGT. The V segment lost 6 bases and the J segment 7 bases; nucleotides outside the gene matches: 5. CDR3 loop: CASSLGQGGEAFF. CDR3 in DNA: TGTGCCAGCAGCCTCGGACAGGGGGGTGAAGCTTTCTTT.

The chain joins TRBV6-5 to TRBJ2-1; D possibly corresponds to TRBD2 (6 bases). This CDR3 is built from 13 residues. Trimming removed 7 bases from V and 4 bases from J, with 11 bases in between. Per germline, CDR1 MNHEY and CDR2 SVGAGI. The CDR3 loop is CASTPRGYNEQFF. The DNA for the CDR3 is TGTGCCAGCACCCCCCGGGGGTACAATGAGCAGTTCTTC.

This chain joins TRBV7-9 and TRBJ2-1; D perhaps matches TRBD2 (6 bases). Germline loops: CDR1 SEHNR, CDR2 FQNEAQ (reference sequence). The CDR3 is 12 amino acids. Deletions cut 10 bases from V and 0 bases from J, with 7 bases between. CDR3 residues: CATGSSYNEQFF. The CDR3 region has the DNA TGTGCCACCGGGAGCTCCTACAATGAGCAGTTCTTC.

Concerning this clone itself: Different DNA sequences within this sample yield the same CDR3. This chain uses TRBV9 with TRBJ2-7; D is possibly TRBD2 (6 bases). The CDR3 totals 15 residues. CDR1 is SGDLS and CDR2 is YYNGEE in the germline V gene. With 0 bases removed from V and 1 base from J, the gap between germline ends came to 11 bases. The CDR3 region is CASSVGSSASYEQYF. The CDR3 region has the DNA TGTGCCAGCAGCGTAGGTTCTAGCGCGTCCTACGAGCAGTACTTC.

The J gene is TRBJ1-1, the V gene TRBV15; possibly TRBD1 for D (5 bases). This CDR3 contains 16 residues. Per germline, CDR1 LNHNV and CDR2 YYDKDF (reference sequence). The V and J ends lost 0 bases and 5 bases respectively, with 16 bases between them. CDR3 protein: CATSRDRGGGGTEAFF. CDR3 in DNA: TGTGCCACCAGCAGAGATCGGGGGGGAGGCGGGACTGAAGCTTTCTTT.

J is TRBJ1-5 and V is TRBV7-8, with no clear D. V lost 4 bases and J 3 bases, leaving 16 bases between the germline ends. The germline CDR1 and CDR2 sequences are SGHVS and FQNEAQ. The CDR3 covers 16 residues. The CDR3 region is CASSSTSGLSNQPQHF. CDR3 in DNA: TGTGCCAGCAGCTCGACTTCCGGCCTCTCCAATCAGCCCCAGCATTTT.

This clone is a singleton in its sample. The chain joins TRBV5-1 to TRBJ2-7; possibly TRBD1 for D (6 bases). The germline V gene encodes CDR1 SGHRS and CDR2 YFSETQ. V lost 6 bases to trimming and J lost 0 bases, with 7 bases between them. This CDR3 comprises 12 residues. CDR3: CASKGDSYEQYF. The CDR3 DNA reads TGCGCCAGCAAGGGGGACTCCTACGAGCAGTACTTC.

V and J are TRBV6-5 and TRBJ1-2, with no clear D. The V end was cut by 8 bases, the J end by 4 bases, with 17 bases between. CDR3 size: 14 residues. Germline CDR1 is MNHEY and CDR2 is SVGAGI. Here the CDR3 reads CASRRPPPSYGYTF. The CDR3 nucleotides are TGTGCCAGCCGCCGGCCACCCCCTAGCTATGGCTACACCTTC.

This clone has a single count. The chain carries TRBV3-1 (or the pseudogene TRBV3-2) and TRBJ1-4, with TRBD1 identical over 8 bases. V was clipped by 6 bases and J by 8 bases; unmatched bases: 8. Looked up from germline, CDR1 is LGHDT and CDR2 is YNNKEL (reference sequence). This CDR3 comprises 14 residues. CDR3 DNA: TGTGCCAGCAGACCGGGACAGGCGGGGGAAAAACTGTTTTTT. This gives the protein CASRPGQAGEKLFF.

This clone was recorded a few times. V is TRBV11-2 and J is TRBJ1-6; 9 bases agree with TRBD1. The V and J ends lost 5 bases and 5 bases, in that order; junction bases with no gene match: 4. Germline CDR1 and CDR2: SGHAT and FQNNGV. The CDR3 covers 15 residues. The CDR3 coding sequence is TGTGCCAGCAGCGCGCGGACAGGGGATAATTCACCCCTCCACTTT. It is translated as CASSARTGDNSPLHF.

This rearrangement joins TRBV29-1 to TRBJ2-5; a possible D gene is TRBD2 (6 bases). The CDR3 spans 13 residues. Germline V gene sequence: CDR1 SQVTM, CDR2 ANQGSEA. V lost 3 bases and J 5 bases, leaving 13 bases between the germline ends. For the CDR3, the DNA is TGCAGCGTTGATCCGCTAGCGAGTGAGACCCAGTACTTC. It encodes CSVDPLASETQYF. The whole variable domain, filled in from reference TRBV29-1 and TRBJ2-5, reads SAVISQKPSRDICQRGTSLTIQCQVDSQVTMMFWYRQQPGQSLTLIATANQGSEATYESGFVIDKFPISRPNLTFSTLTVSNMSPEDSSIYLCSVDPLASETQYFGPGTRLLVL.

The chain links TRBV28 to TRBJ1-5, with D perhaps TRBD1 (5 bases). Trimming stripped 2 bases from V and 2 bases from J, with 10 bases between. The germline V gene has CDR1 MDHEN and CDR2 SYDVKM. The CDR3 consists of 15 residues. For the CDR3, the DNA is TGTGCCAGCAGTTTAGCAGGGAGGGGCAATCAGCCCCAGCATTTT. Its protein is CASSLAGRGNQPQHF.

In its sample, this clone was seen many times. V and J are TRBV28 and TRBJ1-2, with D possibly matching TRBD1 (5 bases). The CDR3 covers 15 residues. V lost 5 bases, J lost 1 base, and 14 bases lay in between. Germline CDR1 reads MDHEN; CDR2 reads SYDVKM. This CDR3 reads CASSKMGLVNYGYTF. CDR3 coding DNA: TGTGCCAGCAGTAAAATGGGACTCGTTAACTATGGCTACACCTTC.

CDR3 nucleotides: TGTGCCAGCAGTTACTCGATCAAGAGGACCGGGGAGCTGTTTTTT. It is translated as CASSYSIKRTGELFF. The rearrangement links TRBV6-5 to TRBJ2-2, with D uncertain. The length of the CDR3 is 15 residues. Germline CDR1 reads MNHEY; CDR2 reads SVGAGI. V was clipped by 0 bases and J by 5 bases, with 10 bases between them.

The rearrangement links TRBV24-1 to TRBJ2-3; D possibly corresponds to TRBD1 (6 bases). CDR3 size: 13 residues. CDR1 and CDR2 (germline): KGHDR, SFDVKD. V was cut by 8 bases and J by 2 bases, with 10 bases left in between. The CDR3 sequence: CATNQGSTDTQYF. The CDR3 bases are TGTGCCACCAATCAGGGGTCCACAGATACGCAGTATTTT.

The CDR3 loop reads CASRTSGRYSYEQYF. CDR3 bases: TGTGCCAGCAGGACTAGCGGGAGATACTCCTACGAGCAGTACTTC. The genes are TRBV6-5 and TRBJ2-7, with 12 bases aligning to TRBD2. CDR3 length: 15 amino acids. Germline V CDR1 and CDR2: MNHEY, SVGAGI. The V segment lost 6 bases and the J segment 0 bases; nucleotides outside the gene matches: 3.

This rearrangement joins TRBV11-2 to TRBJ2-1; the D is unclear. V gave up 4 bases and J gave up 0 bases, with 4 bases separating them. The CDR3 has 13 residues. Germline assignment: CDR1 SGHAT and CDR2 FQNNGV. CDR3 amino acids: CASSSSSYNEQFF. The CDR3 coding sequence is TGTGCCAGCAGCTCCAGCTCCTACAATGAGCAGTTCTTC.

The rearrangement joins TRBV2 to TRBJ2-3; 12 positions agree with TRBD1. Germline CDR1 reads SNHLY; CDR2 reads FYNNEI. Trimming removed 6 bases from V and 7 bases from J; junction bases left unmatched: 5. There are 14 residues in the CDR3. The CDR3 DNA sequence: TGTGCCAGCAGAGCGGGACAGGGGGCAAATACGCAGTATTTT. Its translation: CASRAGQGANTQYF.

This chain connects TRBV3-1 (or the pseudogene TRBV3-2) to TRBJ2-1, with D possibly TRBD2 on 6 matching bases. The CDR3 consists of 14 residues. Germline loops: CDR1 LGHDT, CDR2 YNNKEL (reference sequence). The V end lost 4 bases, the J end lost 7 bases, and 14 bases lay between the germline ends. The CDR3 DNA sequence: TGTGCCAGCAGCCCGACTAGGATTGCGAATGAGCAGTTCTTC. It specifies CASSPTRIANEQFF.

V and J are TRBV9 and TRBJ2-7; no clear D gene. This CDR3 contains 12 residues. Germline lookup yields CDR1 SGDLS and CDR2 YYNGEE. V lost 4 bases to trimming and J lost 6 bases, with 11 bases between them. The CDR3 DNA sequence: TGTGCCAGCAGCCACGCAGGATGCGAGCAGTACTTC. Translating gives CASSHAGCEQYF.

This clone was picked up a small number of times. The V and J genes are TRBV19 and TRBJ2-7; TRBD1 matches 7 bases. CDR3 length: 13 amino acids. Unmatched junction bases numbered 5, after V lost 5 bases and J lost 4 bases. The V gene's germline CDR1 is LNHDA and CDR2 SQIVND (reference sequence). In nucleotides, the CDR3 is TGTGCCAGTAGTCCCAACAGGGGTTACGAGCAGTACTTC. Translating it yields CASSPNRGYEQYF.

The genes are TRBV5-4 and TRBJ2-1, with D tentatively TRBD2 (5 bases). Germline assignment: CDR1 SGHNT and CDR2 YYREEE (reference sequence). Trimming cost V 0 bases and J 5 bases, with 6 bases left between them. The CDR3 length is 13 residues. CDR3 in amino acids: CASSLDGNNEQFF. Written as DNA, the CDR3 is TGTGCCAGCAGCTTGGACGGGAACAATGAGCAGTTCTTC.

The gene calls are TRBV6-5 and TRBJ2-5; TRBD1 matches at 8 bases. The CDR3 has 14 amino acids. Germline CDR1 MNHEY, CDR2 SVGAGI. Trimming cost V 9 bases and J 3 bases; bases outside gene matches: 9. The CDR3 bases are TGTGCCAGGGAAATCGGACAGGGAGAAGAGACCCAGTACTTC. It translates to CAREIGQGEETQYF.

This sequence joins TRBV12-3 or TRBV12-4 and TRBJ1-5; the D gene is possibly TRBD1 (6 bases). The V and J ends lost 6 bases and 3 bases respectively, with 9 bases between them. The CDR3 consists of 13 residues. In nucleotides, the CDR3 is TGTGCCAGCAGCTGGGACACCAATCAGCCCCAGCATTTT. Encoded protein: CASSWDTNQPQHF.

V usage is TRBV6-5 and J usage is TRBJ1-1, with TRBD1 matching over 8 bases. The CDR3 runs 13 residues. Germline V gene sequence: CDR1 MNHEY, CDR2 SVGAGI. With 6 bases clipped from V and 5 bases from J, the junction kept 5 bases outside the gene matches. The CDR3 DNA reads TGTGCCAGCAGCCCAGGGGGCTGGACTGAAGCTTTCTTT. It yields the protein CASSPGGWTEAFF.